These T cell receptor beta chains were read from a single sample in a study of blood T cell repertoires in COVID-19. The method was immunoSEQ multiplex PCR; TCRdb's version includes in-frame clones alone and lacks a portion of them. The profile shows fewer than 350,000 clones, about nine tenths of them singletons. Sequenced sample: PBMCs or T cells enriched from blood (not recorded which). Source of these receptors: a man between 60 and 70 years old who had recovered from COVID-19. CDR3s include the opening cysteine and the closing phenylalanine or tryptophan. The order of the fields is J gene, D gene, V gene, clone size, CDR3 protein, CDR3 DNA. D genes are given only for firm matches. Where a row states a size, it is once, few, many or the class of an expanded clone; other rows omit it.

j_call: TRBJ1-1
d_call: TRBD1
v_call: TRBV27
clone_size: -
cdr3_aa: CASSRGSVRDTEAFF
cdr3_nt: TGTGCCAGCAGCAGGGGGTCGGTGAGGGACACTGAAGCTTTCTTT

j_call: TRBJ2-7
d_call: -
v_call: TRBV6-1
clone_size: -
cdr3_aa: CASSEAIGDTYEQYF
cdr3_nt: TGTGCCAGCAGTGAAGCCATAGGGGACACCTACGAGCAGTACTTC

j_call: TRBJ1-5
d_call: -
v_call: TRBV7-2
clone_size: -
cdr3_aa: CASSLSRGDQPQHF
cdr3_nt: TGTGCCAGCAGCTTATCCAGGGGTGATCAGCCCCAGCATTTT

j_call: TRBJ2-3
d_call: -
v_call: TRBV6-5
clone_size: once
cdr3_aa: CASSAGTLSTDTQYF
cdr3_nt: TGTGCCAGCAGCGCTGGGACTCTTAGCACAGATACGCAGTATTTT

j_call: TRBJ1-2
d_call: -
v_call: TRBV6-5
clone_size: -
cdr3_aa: CASTWSQGNNYGYTF
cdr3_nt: TGTGCCAGCACCTGGTCCCAGGGAAATAACTATGGCTACACCTTC

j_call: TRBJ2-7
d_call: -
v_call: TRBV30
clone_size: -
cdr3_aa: CAWSVLGSTYEQYF
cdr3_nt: TGTGCCTGGAGTGTACTTGGGAGTACGTACGAGCAGTACTTC

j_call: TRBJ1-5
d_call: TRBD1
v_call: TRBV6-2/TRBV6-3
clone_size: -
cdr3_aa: CASNPGTGAGNQPQHF
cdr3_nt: TGTGCCAGCAACCCCGGGACAGGGGCCGGCAATCAGCCCCAGCATTTT

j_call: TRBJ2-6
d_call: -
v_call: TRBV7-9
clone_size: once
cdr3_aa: CASSLGGVTANVLTF
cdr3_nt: TGTGCCAGCAGCTTGGGGGGAGTCACGGCCAACGTCCTGACTTTC

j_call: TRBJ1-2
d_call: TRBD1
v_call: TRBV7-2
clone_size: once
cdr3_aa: CASSFLGQGARYGYTF
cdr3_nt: TGTGCCAGCAGCTTTTTAGGACAGGGGGCGCGCTATGGCTACACCTTC

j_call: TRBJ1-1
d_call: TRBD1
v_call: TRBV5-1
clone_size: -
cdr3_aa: CASSFQGAGTEAFF
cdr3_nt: TGCGCCAGCAGCTTTCAGGGGGCCGGAACTGAAGCTTTCTTT

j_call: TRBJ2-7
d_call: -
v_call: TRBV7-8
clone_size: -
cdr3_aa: CASSRVGGSFEQYF
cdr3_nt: TGTGCCAGCAGCCGAGTTGGTGGGAGCTTCGAGCAGTACTTC